This record covers a single TCR beta chain. Its antigen remains unidentified. V was trimmed by 4 bases and J by 4 bases, leaving 13 bases between them. In germline, CDR1 is GTSNPN, CDR2 SVGIG (reference sequence). CDR3 size: 13 residues. This record belongs to a study of OX40 agonist ivuxolimab in advanced cancers. About the study: People who had prior anti-PD-1, anti-PD-L1 or anti-CTLA-4 therapy could take part, and under 45% had some.

Overall study results and limits: CD8+ T cells (on average) carried more expanded clones than CD4+ T cells. Also showing low normalized T-cell clonal expansion were some of the nonresponders.

Using immunoSEQ multiplex PCR, the repertoire was profiled, and TCRdb retains in-frame clones only, with some absent. The data contain roughly 79,000 clones, over 80% of them singletons. This clonotype was sampled from an adult with an advanced solid tumor such as melanoma, head and neck, liver or kidney cancer. V and J are TRBV30 and TRBJ1-2, with TRBD1 as a possible D gene (6 bases). Sequences were derived from CD4+ or CD8+ T cells sorted from blood, sampled in a trial of the OX40 agonist ivuxolimab. The CDR3 region is CAWTEGGGYGYTF. DNA of the CDR3: TGTGCCTGGACCGAGGGGGGTGGCTATGGCTACACCTTC.